This T cell receptor (beta chain) was sequenced during a study of cytomegalovirus exposure and HLA in healthy donors. Study-wide points: Associated with cytomegalovirus, according to the listing, were fewer than 200 TCR beta chains.

This clone was detected only a few times. Its antigen is unidentified. Germline lookup yields CDR1 SGHTA and CDR2 FQGTGA. The CDR3 is 14 residues long. V lost 5 bases and J 5 bases, leaving 12 bases between the germline ends. PCR used 60 Vbeta primers and 13 Jbeta primers. Measured with immunoSEQ multiplex PCR; TCRdb has only the in-frame clones, and not every one. The sample has more than 150,000 clones; approximately 81% are singletons. Specimen: PBMCs. This TCR was recovered from a woman between 18 and 30 years old in good health and CMV-seropositive. This chain links TRBV7-3 with TRBJ2-2, with D perhaps matching TRBD2 (5 bases). The CDR3 here is CASSKGLRTGELFF. In nucleotides, the CDR3 is TGTGCCAGCAGCAAAGGACTGAGAACCGGGGAGCTGTTTTTT.